This entry lists 14 T cell receptor beta chains sequenced from one sample in a study of CD8 T cells in Susac syndrome. When the RNA was reverse transcribed, random hexamers were used with an input of roughly 0.45 to 1 ug. Each CDR3 protein is one row after TCRdb ran MiXCR on the immunoSEQ multiplex PCR reads. Of 150,000 or so distinct CDR3 sequences listed, around 95% were seen once; the top ten hold 0.14% to 0.15%. The sample comprised CD8+ T cells from PBMCs. The receptors derive from a human donor with multiple sclerosis.

The J gene is TRBJ2-5, the V gene TRBV27; tentatively, D is TRBD1 (5 bases). Trimming pared 6 bases from V and 3 bases from J, leaving 11 bases between. The CDR3 is 13 amino acids. Per germline, CDR1 MNHEY and CDR2 SMNVEV (reference sequence). The CDR3 nucleotides read TGTGCCAGCAGCCTCAGGGTGGAAGAGACCCAGTACTTC. Its protein is CASSLRVEETQYF.

V gene TRBV12-3 or TRBV12-4 combines with J gene TRBJ2-5; D uncertain. Trimming stripped 3 bases from V and 0 bases from J, with 8 bases between. The CDR3 runs 14 residues. The chain's CDR3 is CASSFSGYQETQYF. The CDR3 DNA reads TGTGCCAGCAGTTTCTCCGGGTACCAAGAGACCCAGTACTTC.

The chain recombines TRBV14 with TRBJ2-3; no clear D. Trimming cost V 0 bases and J 7 bases, with 8 bases left between them. The CDR3 has 13 residues. The V gene's germline CDR1 is SGHDN and CDR2 FVKESK. CDR3 loop: CASSQDRGNTQYF. The CDR3 bases are TGTGCCAGCAGCCAAGATCGCGGAAATACGCAGTATTTT.

The chain is built from TRBV13 and TRBJ2-7; D might be TRBD2 (6 bases). Germline values: CDR1 PRHDT, CDR2 FYEKMQ (reference sequence). V was pared by 4 bases and J by 3 bases, with 10 bases between. The CDR3 sequence is 13 residues long. The CDR3 spells CASSSGLIYEQYF. The CDR3 bases are TGTGCCAGCAGCTCGGGACTGATCTACGAGCAGTACTTC.

This chain joins TRBV20-1 and TRBJ1-6; 7 nucleotides line up with TRBD1. Germline CDR1 reads DFQATT; CDR2 reads SNEGSKA (reference sequence). V lost 5 bases, J lost 5 bases, and 9 bases stayed unmatched. The CDR3 spans 15 residues. The CDR3 nucleotides are TGCAGTGCTGACCAGACAGGGAGGGATAATTCACCCCTCCACTTT. It yields the protein CSADQTGRDNSPLHF.

J is TRBJ2-7 and V is TRBV4-1; no firm D call. Between the trimmed V and J ends, which lost 0 bases and 2 bases, there was a span of 8 bases. This CDR3 is 14 amino acids long. The V gene's germline CDR1 is MGHRA and CDR2 YSYEKL. CDR3 in DNA: TGCGCCAGCAGCCAAGAAAGGTCGACCTACGAGCAGTACTTC. Translated, it gives CASSQERSTYEQYF.

This clonotype was seen just once. The genes are TRBV29-1 and TRBJ2-1; no firm D call. The CDR3 consists of 12 residues. Germline CDR1 SQVTM, CDR2 ANQGSEA. V gave up 5 bases and J gave up 1 base, with 6 bases separating them. The CDR3 DNA follows: TGCAGCGTTCAAGTTTCCTACAATGAGCAGTTCTTC. It translates to CSVQVSYNEQFF.

This clonotype was recorded only once. The CDR3 loop is CASGPSPGIPEYF. For the CDR3, the DNA is TGTGCTAGTGGTCCCTCCCCGGGGATTCCCGAGTATTTT. V is TRBV12-5 and J is TRBJ2-3; D is possibly TRBD2 (5 bases). CDR3 length equals 13 residues. V lost 5 bases and J 13 bases, leaving 19 bases between the germline ends. Germline V gene sequence: CDR1 LGHNT, CDR2 FRNRAP.

The chain is built from TRBV4-2 and TRBJ1-2; possible D gene TRBD1, 6 bases. The length of the CDR3 is 16 residues. With 2 bases removed from V and 0 bases from J, the gap between germline ends came to 13 bases. Germline CDR1 is LGHNA and CDR2 is YNFKEQ. The CDR3 region has the DNA TGTGCCAGCAGCCAAAAAGAGGGGGATGCTAACTATGGCTACACCTTC. The encoded protein is CASSQKEGDANYGYTF.

The chain joins TRBV18 to TRBJ2-3; tentative D call: TRBD2 (5 bases). CDR1 and CDR2 from the germline V gene are KGHSH and LQKENI. This CDR3 is 16 amino acids long. V was trimmed by 3 bases and J by 3 bases, leaving 16 bases between them. As DNA, the CDR3 is TGTGCCAGCTCACCCACGGAGGCTAAACCAACAGATACGCAGTATTTT. Encoded protein: CASSPTEAKPTDTQYF. Looking up the rest from reference TRBV18 and TRBJ2-3 gives the full variable domain: NAGVMQNPRHLVRRRGQEARLRCSPMKGHSHVYWYRQLPEEGLKFMVYLQKENIIDESGMPKERFSAEFPKEGPSILRIQQVVRGDSAAYFCASSPTEAKPTDTQYFGPGTRLTVL.

The V call is TRBV12-3 or TRBV12-4, the J call TRBJ1-5, with D possibly matching TRBD1 (5 bases). Trimming shortened V by 4 bases and J by 4 bases, and 8 bases separated the two germline ends. The CDR3 has 13 residues. The chain's CDR3 is CASSSQGNQPQHF. DNA of the CDR3: TGTGCCAGCAGTTCGCAGGGAAATCAGCCCCAGCATTTT.

The chain combines TRBV7-9 with TRBJ1-5; no firm D call. V was pared by 6 bases and J by 3 bases, with 6 bases between. The CDR3 spans 12 residues. In germline, CDR1 is SEHNR, CDR2 FQNEAQ (reference sequence). The CDR3 region has the DNA TGTGCCAGCAGGAAAGACAATCAGCCCCAGCATTTT. As protein: CASRKDNQPQHF.

The chain joins TRBV29-1 to TRBJ2-7; 7 bases are a match to TRBD1. V was clipped by 5 bases and J by 3 bases; unmatched bases: 7. The CDR3 runs to 13 residues. From germline, CDR1 is SQVTM and CDR2 ANQGSEA. The CDR3, as DNA: TGCAGCGTTCAAGTTAGGGACAGCTACGAGCAGTACTTC. This sequence encodes CSVQVRDSYEQYF.

V is TRBV29-1 and J is TRBJ2-1; 7 bases are shared with TRBD1. Germline CDR1 and CDR2: SQVTM and ANQGSEA. The V gene end was trimmed by 5 bases and the J gene end by 12 bases; junction bases not matched to a gene: 10. This CDR3 contains 12 residues. CDR3 in DNA: TGCAGCGTTCAGAACGGGACAGTCGGGCAGTTCTTC. This sequence encodes CSVQNGTVGQFF.